These T cell receptor beta chains were read from a single sample in a study of CD8 T cells in ankylosing spondylitis. TCRdb processed the 5' RACE reads anew with MiXCR; each CDR3 protein has one entry. The sample records 250,000 to 400,000 distinct CDR3 sequences, approximately 10% being singletons. Sequenced input: blood, either unsorted or a sorted T cell fraction (not recorded which). The source is a female donor with ankylosing spondylitis or in good health (not recorded which). Each CDR3 is given without its conserved first and last residue.

V gene	CDR3 protein
TRBV6-1	ASSRRRPPEMTGNTIY
TRBV4-3	ASSGLAGGEETQY
TRBV12-3/TRBV12-4	ASTLGLAGGAEQF
TRBV7-9	ASDRGTSDTQY
TRBV5-1	ASSLAGDEQY
TRBV5-1	ASTSGLSTDTQY
TRBV5-1	ASSLWGARNEQF
TRBV20-1	SARLAGGPGYEQY
TRBV25-1	ASSAGTPNTGELF
TRBV20-1	SAVIAGASNEQY
TRBV12-3/TRBV12-4	ASSAQGYTGELF